This T cell receptor (beta chain) was captured by sequencing in a study of T cell responses to AZD1222 COVID-19 vaccine. Generated by immunoSEQ multiplex PCR, the TCRdb table keeps only in-frame clones and is missing some. This table has around 120,000 clones, around nine tenths appearing once. The germline V gene has CDR1 SEHNR and CDR2 FQNEAQ (reference sequence). The CDR3 contains 14 residues. The V and J ends lost 1 base and 5 bases respectively, with 12 bases between them. Concerning this clone: Antigen unknown.

Findings and limits, study-wide: Among spike-specific TCRs, nearly half reportedly target unmutated variant regions. Donor demographics were predominantly white British with a female majority; clonal diversity may be underestimated. The CD4 TCRs associated with vaccination extended across spike and predominated at 160-218 and 743-854.

The sequence came from an adult who received the AZD1222 COVID-19 vaccine. This chain joins TRBV7-9 and TRBJ2-7, with D perhaps matching TRBD1 or TRBD2 (5 bases each). Here the sequenced sample was peripheral blood, taken 28 days after the second AZD1222 dose. CDR3 sequence: CASSLVTGTNEQYF. The CDR3 DNA follows: TGTGCCAGCAGCTTAGTGACGGGGACGAACGAGCAGTACTTC.